Shown below are 5 T cell receptor beta chains from a single sample sequenced in a study of identical twins. TCRdb fed the 5' RACE reads into MiXCR, producing one record per CDR3 protein. The table lists more than 250,000 distinct CDR3 sequences, about 8.9% of them singletons. These same data were also listed under a study on yellow fever vaccine responses in identical twins.

The specimen was memory (CD45RO+) T cells sorted from blood. These receptors all stem from a woman between 18 and 30 years old in good health.

This clonotype was recorded a few times. The chain is built from TRBV19 and TRBJ1-1, with TRBD1 matching over 10 bases. CDR1 and CDR2 (germline): LNHDA, SQIVND (reference sequence). The CDR3 extends over 16 amino acids. V lost 9 bases, J lost 5 bases, and 15 bases stayed unmatched. The CDR3: CASKADRGRSGTEAFF. CDR3 nucleotides: TGTGCCAGCAAGGCGGACAGGGGGAGATCGGGTACTGAAGCTTTCTTT.

The J gene is TRBJ2-5, the V gene TRBV10-3, with 7 bases identical to TRBD2. Germline lookup yields CDR1 ENHRY and CDR2 SYGVKD. V was pared by 4 bases and J by 5 bases, with 4 bases of the junction left unmatched. The CDR3 runs 13 residues. The CDR3 DNA sequence: TGTGCCATCAGTGGGACTAGTGAGGAGACCCAGTACTTC. This gives the protein CAISGTSEETQYF.

This clonotype was observed many times. V is TRBV20-1 and J is TRBJ1-1; possible D gene TRBD1, 5 bases. CDR1 DFQATT and CDR2 SNEGSKA come from the germline V gene (reference sequence). This CDR3 comprises 11 residues. The ends were cut back, 6 bases at V and 6 bases at J, with 11 bases in the middle. CDR3 in amino acids: CSAHRGAEAFF. CDR3 nucleotides: TGCAGTGCCCACCGGGGGGCTGAAGCTTTCTTT.

This clonotype was seen more than once but under ten times. The chain carries TRBV27 and TRBJ2-3; 9 bases match TRBD1. J lost 9 bases, V lost 5 bases, and 9 bases had no gene match. The CDR3 is made up of 14 amino acids. The V gene's germline CDR1 is MNHEY and CDR2 SMNVEV (reference sequence). CDR3 nucleotide sequence: TGTGCCAGCAGTCCCCGACAGGGGGTGGTCACGCAGTATTTT. Its translation: CASSPRQGVVTQYF.

This clonotype occurred many times. This sequence joins TRBV27 and TRBJ2-4; 8 bases are shared with TRBD2. The length of the CDR3 is 14 residues. V trimming: 3 bases; J trimming: 8 bases; junction bases outside the gene matches: 6. Germline loops: CDR1 MNHEY, CDR2 SMNVEV (reference sequence). CDR3: CASSFQGTRDIQYF. DNA for the CDR3: TGTGCCAGCAGTTTTCAGGGGACTAGAGACATTCAGTACTTC.